The clone carrying this TCR beta chain was seen a few times. Its antigen is unknown. The sample comes from a study of blood T cells in healthy people across ages. Turning to the study itself: Researchers report that template switching captured about one barcoded beta molecule per two T cells.

Findings and caveats of the study: It was not known whether donors were CMV positive (a possible confounder of expanded clonotype changes). Whereas aged donors had fewer naive CD4+ cells, long-lived donors had more of them and higher diversity.

Next came a second PCR, run for about 7 to 12 cycles, which used a sample-barcoded 5' primer along with a J-beta primer mix. TCRdb analysed the 5' RACE reads with MiXCR anew, one entry per CDR3 protein. Of approximately 1.5 million distinct CDR3 sequences listed, roughly 32% are singletons. The V end was cut by 1 base, the J end by 3 bases, with 9 bases between. Per germline, CDR1 SEHNR and CDR2 FQNEAQ (reference sequence). The CDR3 length is 14 residues. It was approximately 10 milliliters of peripheral blood that were drawn from each donor. The TCR sequence derives from a woman aged 30 to 39 in good health. The sequenced sample was blood. The chain has TRBV7-9 and TRBJ2-5, with D possibly being TRBD2 (5 bases). This CDR3 is CASSLGLIKETQYF. The DNA for the CDR3 is TGTGCCAGCAGCTTAGGACTAATTAAAGAGACCCAGTACTTC.